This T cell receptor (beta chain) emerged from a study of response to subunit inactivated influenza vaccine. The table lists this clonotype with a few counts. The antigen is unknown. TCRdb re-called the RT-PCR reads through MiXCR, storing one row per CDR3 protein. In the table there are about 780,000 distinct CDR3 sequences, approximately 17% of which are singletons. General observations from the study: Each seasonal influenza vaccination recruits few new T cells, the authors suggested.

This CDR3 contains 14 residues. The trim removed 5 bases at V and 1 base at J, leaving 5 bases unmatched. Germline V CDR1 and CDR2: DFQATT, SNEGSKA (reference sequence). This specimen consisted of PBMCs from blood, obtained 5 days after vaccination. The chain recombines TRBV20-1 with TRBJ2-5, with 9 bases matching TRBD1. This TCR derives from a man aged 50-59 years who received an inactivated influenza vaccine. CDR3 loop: CSALGQGTQETQYF. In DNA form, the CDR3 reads TGCAGTGCTCTCGGACAGGGGACCCAAGAGACCCAGTACTTC.